This T cell receptor beta chain was found in a study of early T cells in non-severe SARS-CoV-2 infection. Study-level background: Whole-blood bulk RNA, unsorted, was sequenced, and chains were unpaired.

V was trimmed by 0 bases and J by 3 bases, leaving 8 bases between them. Germline V gene data show CDR1 as GTSNPN and CDR2 as SVGIG (reference sequence). This CDR3 has 13 amino acids. The protocol attached unique molecular identifiers to individual cDNA molecules. TCRdb itself ran the 5' RACE reads through MiXCR, one entry per CDR3 protein. This table has about 64,000 distinct CDR3 sequences, 18% appearing once. This clonotype was sampled from an adult who was a healthcare worker with PCR-confirmed SARS-CoV-2 infection or an uninfected control (not recorded which). The input for sequencing was whole blood, taken at baseline. V gene TRBV30 combines with J gene TRBJ1-1; D is undetermined. The CDR3 nucleotides are TGTGCCTGGAGTGTAGTGGAGGACACTGAAGCTTTCTTT. This sequence encodes CAWSVVEDTEAFF.